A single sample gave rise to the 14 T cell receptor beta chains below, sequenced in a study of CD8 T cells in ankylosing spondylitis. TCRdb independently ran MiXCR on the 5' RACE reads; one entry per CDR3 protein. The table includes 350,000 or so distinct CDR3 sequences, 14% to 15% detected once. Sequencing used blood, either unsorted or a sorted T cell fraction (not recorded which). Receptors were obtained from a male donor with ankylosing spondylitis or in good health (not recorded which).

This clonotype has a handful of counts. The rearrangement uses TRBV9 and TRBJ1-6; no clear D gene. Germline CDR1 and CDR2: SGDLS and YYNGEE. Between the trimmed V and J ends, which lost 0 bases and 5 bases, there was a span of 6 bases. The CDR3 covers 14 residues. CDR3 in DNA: TGTGCCAGCAGCGTAGCAGGTCATAATTCACCCCTCCACTTT. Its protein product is CASSVAGHNSPLHF.

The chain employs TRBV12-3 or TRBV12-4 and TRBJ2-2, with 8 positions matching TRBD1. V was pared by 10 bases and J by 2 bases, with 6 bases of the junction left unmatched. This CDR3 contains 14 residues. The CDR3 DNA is TGTGCCACTACGGACAGGGCCAACACCGGGGAGCTGTTTTTT. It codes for CATTDRANTGELFF.

CDR3 region: CSASGDSYNEQFF. CDR3 in DNA: TGCAGTGCTAGTGGGGACTCTTACAATGAGCAGTTCTTC. The chain couples TRBV20-1 to TRBJ2-1; tentative D call: TRBD2 (6 bases). V was clipped by 3 bases and J by 4 bases, with 10 bases between them. CDR3 length: 13 amino acids. The germline gives CDR1 DFQATT, CDR2 SNEGSKA (reference sequence).

CDR3 region: CASGRDSGETQYF. CDR3 sequence (DNA): TGTGCCAGCGGCCGGGACTCTGGGGAGACCCAGTACTTC. V usage is TRBV12-3 or TRBV12-4 and J usage is TRBJ2-5; maybe TRBD2 (6 bases). CDR3 length equals 13 residues. Deletions cut 8 bases from V and 5 bases from J, with 15 bases between.

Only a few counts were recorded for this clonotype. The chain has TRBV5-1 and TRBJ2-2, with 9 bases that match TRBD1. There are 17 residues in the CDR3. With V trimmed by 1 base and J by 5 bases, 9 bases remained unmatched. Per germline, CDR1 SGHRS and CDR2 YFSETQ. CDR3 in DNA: TGCGCCAGCAGCTTGTTTCGGGACAGGGTCAGGACCGGGGAGCTGTTTTTT. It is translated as CASSLFRDRVRTGELFF.

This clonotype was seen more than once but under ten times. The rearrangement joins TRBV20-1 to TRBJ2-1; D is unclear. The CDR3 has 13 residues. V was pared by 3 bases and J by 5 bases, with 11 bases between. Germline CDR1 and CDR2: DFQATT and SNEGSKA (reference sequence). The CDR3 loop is CSASRSTHNEQFF. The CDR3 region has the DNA TGCAGTGCTAGCCGGAGTACCCACAATGAGCAGTTCTTC.

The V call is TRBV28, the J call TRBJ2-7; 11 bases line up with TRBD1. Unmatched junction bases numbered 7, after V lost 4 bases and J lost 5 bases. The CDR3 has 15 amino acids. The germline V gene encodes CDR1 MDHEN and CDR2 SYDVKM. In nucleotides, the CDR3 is TGTGCCAGCAGTTCGTGGACAGGGGGCTCTAACGAGCAGTACTTC. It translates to CASSSWTGGSNEQYF.

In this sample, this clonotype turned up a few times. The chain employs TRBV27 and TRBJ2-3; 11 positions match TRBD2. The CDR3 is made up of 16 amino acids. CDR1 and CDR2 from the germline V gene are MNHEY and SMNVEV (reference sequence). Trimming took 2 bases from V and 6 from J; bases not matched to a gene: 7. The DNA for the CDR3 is TGTGCCAGCAGTTTAGGGGTAGCGGGAGGGCCTGATACGCAGTATTTT. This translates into CASSLGVAGGPDTQYF.

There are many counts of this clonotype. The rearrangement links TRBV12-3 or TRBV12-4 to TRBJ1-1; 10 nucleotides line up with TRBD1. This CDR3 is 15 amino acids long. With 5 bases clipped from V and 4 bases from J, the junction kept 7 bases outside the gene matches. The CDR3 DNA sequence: TGTGCCAGCAGTCTACTGGGACAGGGGATCACTGAAGCTTTCTTT. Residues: CASSLLGQGITEAFF.

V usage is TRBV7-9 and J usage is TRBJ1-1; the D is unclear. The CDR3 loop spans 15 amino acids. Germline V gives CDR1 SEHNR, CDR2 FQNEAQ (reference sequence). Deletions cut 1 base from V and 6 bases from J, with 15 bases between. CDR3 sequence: CASSLDHPVRAEAFF. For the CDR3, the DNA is TGTGCCAGCAGCTTAGATCACCCGGTAAGGGCTGAAGCTTTCTTT.

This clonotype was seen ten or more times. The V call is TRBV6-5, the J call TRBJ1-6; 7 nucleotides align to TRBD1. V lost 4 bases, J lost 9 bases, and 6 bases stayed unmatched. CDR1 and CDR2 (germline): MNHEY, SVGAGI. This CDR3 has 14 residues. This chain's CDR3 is CASSSGQESSPLHF. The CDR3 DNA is TGTGCCAGCAGTTCTGGACAGGAATCTTCACCCCTCCACTTT.

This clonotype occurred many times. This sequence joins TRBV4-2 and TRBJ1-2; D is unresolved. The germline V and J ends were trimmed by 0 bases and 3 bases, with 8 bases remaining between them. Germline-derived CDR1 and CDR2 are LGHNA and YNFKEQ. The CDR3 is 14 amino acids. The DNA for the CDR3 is TGTGCCAGCAGCCAAGATCGGGGTGACTATGGCTACACCTTC. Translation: CASSQDRGDYGYTF.

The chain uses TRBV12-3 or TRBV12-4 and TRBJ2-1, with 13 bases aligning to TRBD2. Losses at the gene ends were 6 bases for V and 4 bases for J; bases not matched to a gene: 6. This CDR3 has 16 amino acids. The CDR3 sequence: CASSRGLAGVYNEQFF. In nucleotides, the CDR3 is TGTGCCAGCAGCCGAGGACTAGCGGGGGTTTACAATGAGCAGTTCTTC.

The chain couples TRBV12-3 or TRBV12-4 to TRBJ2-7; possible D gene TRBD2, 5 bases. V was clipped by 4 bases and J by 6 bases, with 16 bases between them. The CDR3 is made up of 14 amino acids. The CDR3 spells CASSSGASRFEQYF. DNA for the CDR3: TGTGCCAGCAGTTCCGGAGCTAGCCGATTCGAGCAGTACTTC.